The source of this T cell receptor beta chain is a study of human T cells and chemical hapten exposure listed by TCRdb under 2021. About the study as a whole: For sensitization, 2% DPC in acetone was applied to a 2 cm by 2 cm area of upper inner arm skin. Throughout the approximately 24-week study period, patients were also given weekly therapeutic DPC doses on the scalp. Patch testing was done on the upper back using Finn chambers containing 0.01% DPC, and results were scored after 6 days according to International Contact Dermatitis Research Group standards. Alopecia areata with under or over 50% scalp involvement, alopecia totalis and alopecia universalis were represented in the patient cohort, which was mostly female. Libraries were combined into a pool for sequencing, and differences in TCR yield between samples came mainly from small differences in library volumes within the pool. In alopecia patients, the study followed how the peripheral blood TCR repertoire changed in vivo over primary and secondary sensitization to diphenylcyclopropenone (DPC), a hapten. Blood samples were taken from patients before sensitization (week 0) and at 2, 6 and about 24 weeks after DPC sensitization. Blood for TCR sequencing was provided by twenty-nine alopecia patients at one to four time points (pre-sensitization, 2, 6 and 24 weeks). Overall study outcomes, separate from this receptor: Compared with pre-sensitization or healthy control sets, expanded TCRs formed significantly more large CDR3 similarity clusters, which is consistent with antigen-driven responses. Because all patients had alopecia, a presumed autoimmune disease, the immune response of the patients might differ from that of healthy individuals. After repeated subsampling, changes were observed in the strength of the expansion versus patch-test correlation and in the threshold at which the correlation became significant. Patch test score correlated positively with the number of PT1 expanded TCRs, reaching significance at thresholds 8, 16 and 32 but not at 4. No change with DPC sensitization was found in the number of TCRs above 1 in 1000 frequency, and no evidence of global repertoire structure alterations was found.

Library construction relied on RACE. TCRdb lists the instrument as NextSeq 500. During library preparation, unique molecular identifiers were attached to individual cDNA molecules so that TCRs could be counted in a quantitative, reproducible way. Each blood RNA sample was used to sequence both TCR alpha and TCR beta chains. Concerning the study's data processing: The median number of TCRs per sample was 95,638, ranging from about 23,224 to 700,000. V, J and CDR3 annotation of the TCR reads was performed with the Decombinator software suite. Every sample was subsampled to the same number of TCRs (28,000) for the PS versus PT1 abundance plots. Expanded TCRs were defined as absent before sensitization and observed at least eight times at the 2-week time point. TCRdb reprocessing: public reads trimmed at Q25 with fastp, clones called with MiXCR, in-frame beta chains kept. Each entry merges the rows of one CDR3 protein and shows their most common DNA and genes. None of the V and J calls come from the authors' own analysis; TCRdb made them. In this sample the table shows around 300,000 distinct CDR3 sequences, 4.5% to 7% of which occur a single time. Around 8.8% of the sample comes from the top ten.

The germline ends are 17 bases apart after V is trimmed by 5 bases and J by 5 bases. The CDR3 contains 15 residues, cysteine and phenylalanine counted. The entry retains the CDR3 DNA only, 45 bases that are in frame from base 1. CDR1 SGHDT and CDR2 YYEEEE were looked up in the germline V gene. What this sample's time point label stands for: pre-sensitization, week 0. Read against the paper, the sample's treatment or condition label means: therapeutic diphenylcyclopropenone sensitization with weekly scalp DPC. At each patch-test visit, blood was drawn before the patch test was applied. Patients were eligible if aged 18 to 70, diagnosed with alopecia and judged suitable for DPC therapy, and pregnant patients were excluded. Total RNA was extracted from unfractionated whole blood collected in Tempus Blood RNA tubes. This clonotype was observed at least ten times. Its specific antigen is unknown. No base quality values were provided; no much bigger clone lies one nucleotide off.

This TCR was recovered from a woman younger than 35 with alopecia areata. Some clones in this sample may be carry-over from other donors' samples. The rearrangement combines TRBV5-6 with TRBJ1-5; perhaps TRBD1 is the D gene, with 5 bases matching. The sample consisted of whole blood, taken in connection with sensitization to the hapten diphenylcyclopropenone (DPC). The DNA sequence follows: TGTGCCAGCAGACCCGTCATGGGGGGATATCAGCCCCAGCATTTT. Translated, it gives CASRPVMGGYQPQHF.